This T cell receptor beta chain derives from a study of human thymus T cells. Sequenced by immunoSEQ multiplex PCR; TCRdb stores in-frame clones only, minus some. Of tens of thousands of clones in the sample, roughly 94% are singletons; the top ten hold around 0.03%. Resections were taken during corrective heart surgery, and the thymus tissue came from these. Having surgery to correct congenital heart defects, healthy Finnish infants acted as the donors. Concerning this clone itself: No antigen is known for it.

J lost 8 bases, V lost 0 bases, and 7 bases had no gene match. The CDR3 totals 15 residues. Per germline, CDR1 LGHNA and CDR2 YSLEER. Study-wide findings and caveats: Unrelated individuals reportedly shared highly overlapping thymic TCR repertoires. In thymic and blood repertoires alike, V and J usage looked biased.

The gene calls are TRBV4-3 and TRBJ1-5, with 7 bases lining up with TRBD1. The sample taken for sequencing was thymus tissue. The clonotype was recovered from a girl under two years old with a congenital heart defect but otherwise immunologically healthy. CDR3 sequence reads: CASSQDSGRGKPQHF. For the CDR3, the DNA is TGCGCCAGCAGCCAAGATAGCGGCAGGGGGAAGCCCCAGCATTTT.